The T cell receptor (beta chain) described here comes from a study of T cell responses to AZD1222 COVID-19 vaccine. Germline V CDR1 and CDR2: SGHTA, FQGTGA. CDR3 length equals 15 residues. V was cut by 2 bases and J by 1 base, with 9 bases left in between. The repertoire was sequenced with immunoSEQ multiplex PCR; TCRdb's copy has only in-frame clones and lacks some. The repertoire has about 86,000 clones, about nine tenths of them found once; the top ten carry about 3%. J is TRBJ1-3 and V is TRBV7-3; unclear D gene. This receptor was identified in an adult in good health. Sequences were derived from peripheral blood, sampled on day 0 of AZD1222 vaccination. The CDR3 sequence: CASSLPVGSGNTIYF. The CDR3 nucleotides read TGTGCCAGCAGCTTACCCGTGGGTTCTGGAAACACCATATATTTT.